This T cell receptor (beta chain) stems from a study of T cells after yellow fever vaccination. Study results and limitations: Practically every clonotype that responded to the vaccine could not be detected in sorted memory subsets on day 0.

CDR3 length: 15 amino acids. With 4 bases removed from V and 0 bases from J, the gap between germline ends came to 10 bases. Germline CDR1 SGHRS, CDR2 YFSETQ. By sample share, this clonotype is medium-sized. In TCRdb, the 5' RACE reads were re-called with MiXCR into one record per CDR3 protein. Of approximately 24,000 distinct CDR3 sequences in the sample, 5.5% were seen once. V is TRBV5-1 and J is TRBJ2-2; D remains unclear. The receptor was isolated from a man younger than 40 who received the YFV17D yellow fever vaccine. The material sequenced was PBMCs, either bulk or a sorted T-cell subset (CD4+, CD8+, memory, or dextramer-sorted; not recorded which), taken 15 days after the yellow fever booster vaccination. CDR3 residues: CASSRTETNTGELFF. Here the CDR3 DNA reads TGCGCCAGCAGCAGGACCGAAACGAACACCGGGGAGCTGTTTTTT.